This T cell receptor (beta chain) was sequenced during a study of shared clonotypes between healthy human individuals. Notes on this clone: Its antigen is not known.

Germline assignment: CDR1 MDHEN and CDR2 SYDVKM. The V gene lost 6 bases and the J gene lost 0 bases, with 9 bases spanning the gap. The CDR3 runs to 14 residues. Study-wide findings and caveats: An expected dependence of interdonor clonotype sharing on sequencing depth was noted.

Ten immunoSEQ deep assay plates were used by the authors to sequence unsorted PBMC DNA. Clones were sequenced by immunoSEQ multiplex PCR, and TCRdb holds only the in-frame ones, with some missing. The data hold about 470,000 clones, with more than 75% observed a single time. This receptor was taken from a woman aged 40 to 50 in good health. Some clones in this sample may be carry-over from other donors' samples. The rearrangement links TRBV28 to TRBJ1-5, with unresolved D. Source material: PBMCs. In nucleotides, the CDR3 is TGTGCCAGCAGCCTAACGGATAGCAATCAGCCCCAGCATTTT. Translated: CASSLTDSNQPQHF.